Included here is one T cell receptor beta chain sequence, with context. The sample belongs to a study of blood T cell repertoires in COVID-19. Study background: Acute and convalescent COVID-19 samples came from the United States, Italy and Spain.

Libraries were prepared by immunoSEQ multiplex PCR; TCRdb keeps only in-frame clonotypes and omits some of them. The table shows 150,000 to 200,000 clones, with approximately 80% occurring only once. This sequence was found in a man aged 60-69 years who had been exposed to COVID-19. Sequenced input: PBMCs or T cells enriched from blood (not recorded which).

The CDR3 sequence is CASSLYFPRLSNEKLFF. The CDR3 region has the DNA TGTGCCAGCAGTTTGTATTTTCCCAGGCTCTCTAATGAAAAACTGTTTTTT. The V call is TRBV27, the J call TRBJ1-4; D is undetermined. V lost 3 bases, J lost 3 bases, and 17 bases lay in between. The germline CDR1 and CDR2 sequences are MNHEY and SMNVEV (reference sequence). CDR3 length: 17 residues.